The subject of this entry is one T cell receptor beta chain. The antigen remains unidentified. Germline V CDR1 and CDR2: SNHLY, FYNNEI. The CDR3 runs to 14 residues. V lost 4 bases and J lost 4; bases outside the gene matches: 3. The sample belongs to a study of vaccination effects on CD4 cells after COVID-19. The assay was immunoSEQ multiplex PCR, and TCRdb's table has in-frame clones only and misses some. The sample has roughly 35,000 clones, around 73% seen once. After expansion with viral peptide pools in the ViraFEST assay, antigen-specific CD4+ T cells were sequenced. CD4+ T cells were isolated after less than 13 days of culture. Previously uninfected by SARS-CoV-2, the vaccine recipients also showed negative nucleocapsid antibodies. Every well housed two million PBMC, which grew in culture alongside around 9.9 IU/ml IL-2 and about 10 ug/ml peptides. Broader study findings: Infection-derived and vaccine-derived clones contracted markedly late after vaccination. A shortage of convalescent patients and an absence of early post-infection timepoints characterized the study.

The rearrangement joins TRBV2 to TRBJ2-7, with TRBD2 matching 11 bases. Specimen: CD4+ T cells from PBMCs cultured with HCoV-OC43 spike peptides, collected before COVID-19 vaccination. The subset was: HCoV-OC43 spike overlapping peptide pool stimulation. This receptor was obtained from a human donor who received a COVID-19 vaccine. This chain's CDR3 is CASSVSGRGYEQYF. The CDR3 DNA reads as TGTGCCAGCAGTGTTAGCGGGAGGGGATACGAGCAGTACTTC.